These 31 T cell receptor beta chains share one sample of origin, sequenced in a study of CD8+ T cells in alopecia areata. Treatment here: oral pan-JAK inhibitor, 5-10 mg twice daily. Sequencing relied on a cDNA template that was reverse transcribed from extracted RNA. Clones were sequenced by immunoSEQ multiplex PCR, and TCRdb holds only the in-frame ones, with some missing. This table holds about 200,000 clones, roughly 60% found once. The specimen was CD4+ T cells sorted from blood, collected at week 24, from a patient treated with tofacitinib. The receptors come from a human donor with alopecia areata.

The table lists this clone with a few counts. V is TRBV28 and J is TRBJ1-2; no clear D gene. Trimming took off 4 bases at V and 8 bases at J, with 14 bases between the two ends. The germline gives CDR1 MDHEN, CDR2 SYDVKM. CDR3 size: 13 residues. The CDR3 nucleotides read TGTGCCAGCAGTTCGGGTTACTTGGGAGGCTACACCTTC. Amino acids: CASSSGYLGGYTF.

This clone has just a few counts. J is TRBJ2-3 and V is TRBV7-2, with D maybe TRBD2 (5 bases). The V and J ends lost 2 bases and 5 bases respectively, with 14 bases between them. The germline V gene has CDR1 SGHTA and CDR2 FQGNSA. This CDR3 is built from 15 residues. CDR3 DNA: TGTGCCAGCAGCTTACGGAGGAGTTACGGAGATACGCAGTATTTT. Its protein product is CASSLRRSYGDTQYF.

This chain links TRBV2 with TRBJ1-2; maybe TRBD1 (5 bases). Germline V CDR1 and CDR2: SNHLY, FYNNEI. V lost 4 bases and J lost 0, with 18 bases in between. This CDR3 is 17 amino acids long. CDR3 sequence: CASSAKGPSGANYGYTF. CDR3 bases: TGTGCCAGCAGTGCTAAGGGGCCCTCAGGAGCTAACTATGGCTACACCTTC.

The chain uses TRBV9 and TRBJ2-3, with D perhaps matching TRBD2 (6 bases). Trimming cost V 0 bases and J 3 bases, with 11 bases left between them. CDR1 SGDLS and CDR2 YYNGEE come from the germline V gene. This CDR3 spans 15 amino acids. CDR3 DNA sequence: TGTGCCAGCAGCGTAGATGCCGGGAGTACAGATACGCAGTATTTT. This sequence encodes CASSVDAGSTDTQYF.

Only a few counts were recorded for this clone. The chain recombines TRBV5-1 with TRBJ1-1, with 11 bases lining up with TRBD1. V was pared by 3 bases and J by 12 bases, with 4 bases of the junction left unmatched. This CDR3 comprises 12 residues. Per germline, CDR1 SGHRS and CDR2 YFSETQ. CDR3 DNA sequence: TGCGCCAGCAGCTCGGGGACAGGGGGAACTTTCTTT. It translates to CASSSGTGGTFF.

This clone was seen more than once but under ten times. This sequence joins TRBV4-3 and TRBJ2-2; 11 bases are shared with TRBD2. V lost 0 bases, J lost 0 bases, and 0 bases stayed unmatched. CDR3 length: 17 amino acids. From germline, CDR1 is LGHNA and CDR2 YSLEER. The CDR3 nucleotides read TGCGCCAGCAGCCAAGAGACTAGCGGGGCGAACACCGGGGAGCTGTTTTTT. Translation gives CASSQETSGANTGELFF.

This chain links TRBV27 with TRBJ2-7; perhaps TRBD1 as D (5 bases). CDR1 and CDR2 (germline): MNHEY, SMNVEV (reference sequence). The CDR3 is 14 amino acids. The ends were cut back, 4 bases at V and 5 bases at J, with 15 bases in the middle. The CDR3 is CASSSARVPHEQYF. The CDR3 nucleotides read TGTGCCAGCAGTTCTGCCAGGGTACCGCACGAGCAGTACTTC.

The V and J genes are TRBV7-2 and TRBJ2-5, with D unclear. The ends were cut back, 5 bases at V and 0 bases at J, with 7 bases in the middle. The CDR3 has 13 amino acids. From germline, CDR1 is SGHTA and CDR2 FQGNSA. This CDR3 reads CASSATYQETQYF. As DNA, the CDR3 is TGTGCCAGCAGCGCCACTTACCAAGAGACCCAGTACTTC.

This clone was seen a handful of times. The CDR3 is CAIRSGGGNTEAFF. CDR3 sequence (DNA): TGTGCCATCAGATCAGGGGGCGGGAACACTGAAGCTTTCTTT. The J gene is TRBJ1-1, the V gene TRBV10-3; 8 bases map to TRBD1. The CDR3 sequence is 14 residues long. The V segment lost 6 bases and the J segment 1 base; nucleotides outside the gene matches: 4. The germline gives CDR1 ENHRY, CDR2 SYGVKD.

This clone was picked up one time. For the CDR3, the DNA is TGTGCCAGCAGCTTCTCCTCTAACTCCTACGAGCAGTACTTC. It specifies CASSFSSNSYEQYF. This chain connects TRBV11-1 to TRBJ2-7; D is undetermined. Germline-derived CDR1 and CDR2 are SGHAT and FQDESV (reference sequence). The CDR3 loop spans 14 amino acids. Trimming shortened V by 3 bases and J by 0 bases, and 9 bases separated the two germline ends.

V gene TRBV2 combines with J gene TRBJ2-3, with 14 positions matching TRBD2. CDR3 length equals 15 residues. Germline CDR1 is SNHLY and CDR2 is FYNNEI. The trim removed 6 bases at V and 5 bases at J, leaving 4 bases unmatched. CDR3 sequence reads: CASRTGTSGGDTQYF. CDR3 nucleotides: TGTGCCAGCAGAACGGGGACTAGCGGGGGAGATACGCAGTATTTT.

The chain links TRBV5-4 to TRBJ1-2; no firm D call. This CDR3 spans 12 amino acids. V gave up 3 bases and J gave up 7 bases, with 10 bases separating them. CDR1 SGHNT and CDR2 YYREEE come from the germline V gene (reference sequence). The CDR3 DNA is TGTGCCAGCAGCTCCAACCCGGCTGGCTACACCTTC. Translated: CASSSNPAGYTF. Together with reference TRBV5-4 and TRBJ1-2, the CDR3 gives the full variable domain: ETGVTQSPTHLIKTRGQQVTLRCSSQSGHNTVSWYQQALGQGPQFIFQYYREEENGRGNFPPRFSGLQFPNYSSELNVNALELDDSALYLCASSSNPAGYTFGSGTRLTVV.

The CDR3 here is CASSGSGANVLTF. The CDR3 DNA reads as TGTGCCAGCAGTGGCTCTGGGGCCAACGTCCTGACTTTC. The V gene is TRBV5-4, the J gene TRBJ2-6; no clear D gene. This CDR3 has 13 amino acids. Trimming stripped 5 bases from V and 0 bases from J, with 3 bases between. In germline, CDR1 is SGHNT, CDR2 YYREEE (reference sequence).

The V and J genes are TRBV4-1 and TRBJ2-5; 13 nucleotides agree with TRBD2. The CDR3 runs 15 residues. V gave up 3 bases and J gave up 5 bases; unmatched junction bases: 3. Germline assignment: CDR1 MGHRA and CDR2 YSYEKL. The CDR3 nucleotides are TGCGCCAGCAGCCAGGAACTAGCGGGAGGGGAGACCCAGTACTTC. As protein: CASSQELAGGETQYF.

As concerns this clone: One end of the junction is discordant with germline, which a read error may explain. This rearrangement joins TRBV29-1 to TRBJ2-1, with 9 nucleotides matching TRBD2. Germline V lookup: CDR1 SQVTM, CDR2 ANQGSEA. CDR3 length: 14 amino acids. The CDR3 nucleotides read TGTAGCGCTGGGACTAGCCGGAGAAGCAATGAGCAGTTCTTC. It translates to CSAGTSRRSNEQFF.

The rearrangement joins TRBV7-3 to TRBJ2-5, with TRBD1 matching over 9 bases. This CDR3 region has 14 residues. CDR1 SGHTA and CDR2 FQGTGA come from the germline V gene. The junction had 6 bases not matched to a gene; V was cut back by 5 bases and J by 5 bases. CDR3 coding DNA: TGTGCCAGCAGCCCACAGGGGGCGAGGGAGACCCAGTACTTC. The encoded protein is CASSPQGARETQYF.

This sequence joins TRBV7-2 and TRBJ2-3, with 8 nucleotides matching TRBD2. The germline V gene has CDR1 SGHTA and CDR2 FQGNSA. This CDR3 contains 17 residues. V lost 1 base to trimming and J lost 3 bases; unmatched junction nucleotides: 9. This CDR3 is CASSLGAGGLTTDTQYF. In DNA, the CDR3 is TGTGCCAGCAGCTTAGGTGCGGGGGGCCTTACGACAGATACGCAGTATTTT.

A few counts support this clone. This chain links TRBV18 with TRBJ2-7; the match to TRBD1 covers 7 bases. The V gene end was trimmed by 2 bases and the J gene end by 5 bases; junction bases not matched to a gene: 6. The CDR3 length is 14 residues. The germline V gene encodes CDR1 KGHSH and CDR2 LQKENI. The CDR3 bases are TGTGCCAGCTCACCATTAACAGGGGTAAACGAGCAGTACTTC. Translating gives CASSPLTGVNEQYF.

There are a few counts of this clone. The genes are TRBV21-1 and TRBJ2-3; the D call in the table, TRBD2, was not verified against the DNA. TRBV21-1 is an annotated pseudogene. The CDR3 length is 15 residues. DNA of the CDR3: TGTGCCAGCAGCAAAGATGCGGGTAGCACAGATACGCAGTATTTT. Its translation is CASSKDAGSTDTQYF.

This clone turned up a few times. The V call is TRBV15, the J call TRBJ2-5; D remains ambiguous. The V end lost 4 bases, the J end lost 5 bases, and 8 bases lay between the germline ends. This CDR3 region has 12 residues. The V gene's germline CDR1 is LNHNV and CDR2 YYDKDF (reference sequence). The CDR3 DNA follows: TGTGCCACCAGCACAGTAGGCGAGACCCAGTACTTC. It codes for CATSTVGETQYF.

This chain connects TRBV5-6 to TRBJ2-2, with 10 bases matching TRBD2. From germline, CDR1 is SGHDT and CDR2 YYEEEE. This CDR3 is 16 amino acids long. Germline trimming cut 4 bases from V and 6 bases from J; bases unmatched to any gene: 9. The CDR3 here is CASSVASGRFAGELFF. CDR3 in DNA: TGTGCCAGCAGCGTCGCTAGCGGGAGATTCGCCGGGGAGCTGTTTTTT. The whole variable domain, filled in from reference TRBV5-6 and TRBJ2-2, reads DAGVTQSPTHLIKTRGQQVTLRCSPKSGHDTVSWYQQALGQGPQFIFQYYEEEERQRGNFPDRFSGHQFPNYSSELNVNALLLGDSALYLCASSVASGRFAGELFFGEGSRLTVL.

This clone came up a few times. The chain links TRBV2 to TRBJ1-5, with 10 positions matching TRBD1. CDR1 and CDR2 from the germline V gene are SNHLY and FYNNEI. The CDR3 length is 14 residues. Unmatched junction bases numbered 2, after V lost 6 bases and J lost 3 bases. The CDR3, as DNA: TGTGCCAGCAGAGGGACAGGGGACAATCAGCCCCAGCATTTT. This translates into CASRGTGDNQPQHF.

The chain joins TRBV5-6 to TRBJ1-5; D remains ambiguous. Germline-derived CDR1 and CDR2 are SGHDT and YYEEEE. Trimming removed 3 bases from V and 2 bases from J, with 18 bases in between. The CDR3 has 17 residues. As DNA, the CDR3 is TGTGCCAGCAGCTCTTATATCGGGGTGGGCGGCAATCAGCCCCAGCATTTT. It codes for CASSSYIGVGGNQPQHF.

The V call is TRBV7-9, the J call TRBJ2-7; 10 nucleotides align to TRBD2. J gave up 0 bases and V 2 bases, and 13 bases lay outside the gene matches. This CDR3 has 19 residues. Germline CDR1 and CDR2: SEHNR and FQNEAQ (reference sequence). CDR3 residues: CASSLTASGGIKSSYEQYF. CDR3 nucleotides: TGTGCCAGCAGCTTAACGGCTAGCGGGGGCATTAAGAGCTCCTACGAGCAGTACTTC.

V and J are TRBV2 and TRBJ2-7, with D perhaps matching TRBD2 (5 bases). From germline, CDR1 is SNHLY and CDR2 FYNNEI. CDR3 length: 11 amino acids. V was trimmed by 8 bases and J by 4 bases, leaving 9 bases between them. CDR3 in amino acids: CASGSWYEQYF. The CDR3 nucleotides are TGTGCCAGCGGGAGCTGGTACGAGCAGTACTTC. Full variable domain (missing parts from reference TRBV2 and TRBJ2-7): EPEVTQTPSHQVTQMGQEVILRCVPISNHLYFYWYRQILGQKVEFLVSFYNNEISEKSEIFDDQFSVERPDGSNFTLKIRSTKLEDSAMYFCASGSWYEQYFGPGTRLTVT.

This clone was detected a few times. The CDR3 loop is CASSPPSGRTDTQYF. CDR3 bases: TGCGCCAGCAGCCCGCCTAGCGGGAGAACAGATACGCAGTATTTT. The chain carries TRBV5-1 and TRBJ2-3; 10 bases are a match to TRBD2. This CDR3 comprises 15 residues. Germline V lookup: CDR1 SGHRS, CDR2 YFSETQ. The J segment lost 3 bases and the V segment lost 4 bases, leaving 5 bases of the junction unmatched.

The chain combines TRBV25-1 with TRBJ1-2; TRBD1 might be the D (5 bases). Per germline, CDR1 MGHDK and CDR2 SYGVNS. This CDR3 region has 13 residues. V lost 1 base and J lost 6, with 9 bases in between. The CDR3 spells CASSELEGDGYTF. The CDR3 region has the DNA TGTGCCAGCAGTGAATTAGAAGGGGATGGCTACACCTTC.

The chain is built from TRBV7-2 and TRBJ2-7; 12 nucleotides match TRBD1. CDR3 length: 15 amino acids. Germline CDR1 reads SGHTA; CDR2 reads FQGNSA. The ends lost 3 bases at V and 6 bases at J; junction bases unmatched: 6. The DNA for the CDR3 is TGTGCCAGCAGCTTCCCGGGACAGGGGGCCTCCGAGCAGTACTTC. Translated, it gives CASSFPGQGASEQYF.

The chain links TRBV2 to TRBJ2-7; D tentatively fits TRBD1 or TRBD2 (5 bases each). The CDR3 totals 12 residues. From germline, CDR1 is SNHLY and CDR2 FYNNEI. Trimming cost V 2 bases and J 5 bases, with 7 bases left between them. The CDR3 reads CASSEWGNEQYF. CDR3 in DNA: TGTGCCAGCAGTGAATGGGGGAACGAGCAGTACTTC.

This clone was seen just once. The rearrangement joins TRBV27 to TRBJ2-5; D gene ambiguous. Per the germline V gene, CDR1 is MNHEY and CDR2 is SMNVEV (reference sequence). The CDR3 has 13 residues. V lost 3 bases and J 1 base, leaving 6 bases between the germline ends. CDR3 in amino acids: CASSFLVQETQYF. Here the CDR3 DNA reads TGTGCCAGCAGTTTCCTTGTCCAAGAGACCCAGTACTTC.

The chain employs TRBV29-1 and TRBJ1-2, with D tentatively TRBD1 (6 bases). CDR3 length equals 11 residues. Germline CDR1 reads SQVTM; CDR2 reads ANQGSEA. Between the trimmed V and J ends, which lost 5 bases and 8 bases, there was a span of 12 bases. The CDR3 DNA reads TGCAGCGTTTTAAGGGGGGAAGGCTACACCTTC. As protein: CSVLRGEGYTF.